This section outlines one T cell receptor beta chain sequence together with its context. The antigen is not known. Measured with immunoSEQ multiplex PCR; TCRdb has only the in-frame clones, and not every one. The sample lists tens of thousands of clones; over 80% were seen once. The CDR3 totals 14 residues. Trimming cost V 5 bases and J 4 bases, with 12 bases left between them. CDR1 and CDR2 from the germline V gene are LNHDA and SQIVND (reference sequence). This entry is derived from a study of lymphopenia after photon versus proton radiotherapy. Findings and limits, study-wide: Survival link was tested only in deceased patients; proton benefit remains a possibility. Proton therapy kept repertoires fairly stable, unlike photons, which gained effector/memory cells. After lymphocyte nadir, photon-treated repertoires showed oligoclonal expansion, especially CD8+ Temra.

The chain is built from TRBV19 and TRBJ1-5, with no clear D. The sample was peripheral blood, taken from a patient treated with proton-based radiotherapy. The source is a woman in her 70s with pancreatic cancer. CDR3 residues: CASSASGGNQPQHF. The DNA for the CDR3 is TGTGCCAGTAGTGCGTCAGGAGGGAATCAGCCCCAGCATTTT.